This TCR beta chain stems from a study of blood T cell repertoires in COVID-19. Study-level background: The samples span acute and convalescent COVID-19 from the United States, Italy and Spain. T cells, B-cell-depleted T cells, or PBMCs provided the cDNA or gDNA that served as material.

This clone came up many times. The same CDR3 arises from other DNA sequences in this sample as well. V dropped 1 base and J dropped 5; count of bases not matched to a gene: 5. The CDR3 extends over 16 amino acids. In germline, CDR1 is LGHNA, CDR2 YNFKEQ. In the authors' workflow: Amplification of reference gene primers provided the estimated nucleated cell counts. The protocol was immunoSEQ multiplex PCR, while the TCRdb copy is restricted to in-frame clones and leaves out a portion. From that table come the V and J calls and clone size; the DNA was used to work out D and trimming. The data hold some 240,000 clones, with around 84% observed a single time.

Specimen: peripheral blood. This receptor was obtained from a human donor in a cohort sampled during active COVID-19. This rearrangement joins TRBV4-2 to TRBJ2-5; 12 nucleotides match TRBD2. The DNA for the CDR3 is TGTGCCAGCAGCCAAGCGACTAGCGGGAGTAAGGAGACCCAGTACTTC. Residues: CASSQATSGSKETQYF.